The 20 T cell receptor beta chains given below trace back to one sample, sequenced in a study of blood T cell repertoires in COVID-19. Profiled with immunoSEQ multiplex PCR; TCRdb holds only in-frame clones, not every one. The sample records 650,000 to 800,000 clones, 80% to 90% being singletons. The sequenced sample was peripheral blood. The source of these receptors is a woman between 18 and 29 years old with acute or convalescent COVID-19.

The genes are TRBV4-3 and TRBJ2-7; TRBD2 might be the D (5 bases). V lost 0 bases and J lost 3, with 15 bases in between. The CDR3 consists of 16 residues. Germline loops: CDR1 LGHNA, CDR2 YSLEER. The CDR3 coding sequence is TGCGCCAGCAGCCAAGATCCACGGGGAATGGGCTACGAGCAGTACTTC. It is translated as CASSQDPRGMGYEQYF.

The chain joins TRBV9 to TRBJ1-2, with a weak D call TRBD1 (6 bases). The CDR3 contains 14 residues. CDR1 SGDLS and CDR2 YYNGEE come from the germline V gene. V was pared by 4 bases and J by 3 bases, with 13 bases between. CDR3 DNA sequence: TGTGCCAGCAGCCCGTTAGGGGGGGACTATGGCTACACCTTC. This gives the protein CASSPLGGDYGYTF.

The rearrangement uses TRBV4-3 and TRBJ1-5, with D maybe TRBD1 (6 bases). V was cut by 0 bases and J by 6 bases, with 12 bases left in between. Germline assignment: CDR1 LGHNA and CDR2 YSLEER. This CDR3 has 15 amino acids. The CDR3 region is CASSQDRGALQPQHF. Here the CDR3 DNA reads TGCGCCAGCAGCCAAGATCGGGGGGCGCTTCAGCCCCAGCATTTT.

The chain joins TRBV7-9 to TRBJ2-5; perhaps TRBD2 as D (5 bases). The CDR3 has 12 residues. V dropped 1 base and J dropped 5 bases, with 5 bases sitting between them. CDR1 and CDR2 from the germline V gene are SEHNR and FQNEAQ (reference sequence). CDR3 residues: CASSLGRETQYF. The CDR3 DNA reads TGTGCCAGCAGCTTAGGGAGGGAGACCCAGTACTTC. Based on the CDR3 plus reference TRBV7-9 and TRBJ2-5, the full variable domain is DTGVSQNPRHKITKRGQNVTFRCDPISEHNRLYWYRQTLGQGPEFLTYFQNEAQLEKSRLLSDRFSAERPKGSFSTLEIQRTEQGDSAMYLCASSLGRETQYFGPGTRLLVL.

The chain combines TRBV5-1 with TRBJ1-1, with a weak D call TRBD1 (5 bases). V was clipped by 2 bases and J by 0 bases, with 8 bases between them. CDR3 size: 14 residues. Germline CDR1 reads SGHRS; CDR2 reads YFSETQ. Written as DNA, the CDR3 is TGCGCCAGCAGCTTTGGGGGGGTGAACACTGAAGCTTTCTTT. Its translation: CASSFGGVNTEAFF. The full variable domain, with the rest looked up from reference TRBV5-1 and TRBJ1-1, is KAGVTQTPRYLIKTRGQQVTLSCSPISGHRSVSWYQQTPGQGLQFLFEYFSETQRNKGNFPGRFSGRQFSNSRSEMNVSTLELGDSALYLCASSFGGVNTEAFFGQGTRLTVV.

The chain couples TRBV27 to TRBJ2-5; D not resolved. CDR1 is MNHEY and CDR2 is SMNVEV in the germline V gene (reference sequence). V lost 2 bases and J 4 bases, leaving 11 bases between the germline ends. The CDR3 contains 14 residues. This CDR3 reads CASSLTRSGETQYF. CDR3 nucleotide sequence: TGTGCCAGCAGTTTAACAAGATCTGGAGAGACCCAGTACTTC.

This chain links TRBV6-5 with TRBJ2-7; tentatively, D is TRBD2 (5 bases). The germline V gene has CDR1 MNHEY and CDR2 SVGAGI. CDR3 size: 14 residues. The V end lost 6 bases, the J end lost 0 bases, and 12 bases lay between the germline ends. The CDR3 DNA reads as TGTGCCAGCAGCTCGCCCCGGGGCTCCTACGAGCAGTACTTC. It codes for CASSSPRGSYEQYF.

The rearrangement links TRBV7-9 to TRBJ1-1; 7 bases map to TRBD1. CDR1 is SEHNR, CDR2 FQNEAQ, per germline (reference sequence). The trim removed 3 bases at V and 1 base at J, leaving 8 bases unmatched. This CDR3 contains 16 residues. This CDR3 reads CASSFPRQGSNTEAFF. Here the CDR3 DNA reads TGTGCCAGCAGCTTTCCTCGACAGGGTTCGAACACTGAAGCTTTCTTT.

The rearrangement links TRBV7-2 to TRBJ1-3, with a tentative D call TRBD1 (6 bases). Germline V gene sequence: CDR1 SGHTA, CDR2 FQGNSA. Between the trimmed V and J ends, which lost 5 bases and 4 bases, there was a span of 15 bases. The CDR3 consists of 15 residues. CDR3: CASSLLSGVGNTIYF. CDR3 nucleotides: TGTGCCAGCAGCCTCCTTTCAGGGGTGGGAAACACCATATATTTT.

The chain combines TRBV9 with TRBJ2-1, with TRBD1 matching 8 bases. After removal of 2 bases from V and 7 bases from J, the junction contained 17 bases not matched to a gene. The CDR3 extends over 18 amino acids. Germline values: CDR1 SGDLS, CDR2 YYNGEE. CDR3 loop: CASSVKRQGSTIGNEQFF. The CDR3, as DNA: TGTGCCAGCAGCGTTAAGAGACAGGGGAGTACGATTGGGAATGAGCAGTTCTTC. The complete variable domain, with remaining parts taken from reference TRBV9 and TRBJ2-1, reads DSGVTQTPKHLITATGQRVTLRCSPRSGDLSVYWYQQSLDQGLQFLIQYYNGEERAKGNILERFSAQQFPDLHSELNLSSLELGDSALYFCASSVKRQGSTIGNEQFFGPGTRLTVL.

The chain recombines TRBV6-4 with TRBJ1-2; unclear D gene. Germline-derived CDR1 and CDR2 are MRHNA and SNTAGT. V gave up 3 bases and J gave up 4 bases, with 12 bases separating them. The CDR3 is made up of 14 amino acids. The CDR3 here is CASSETESSYGYTF. Written as DNA, the CDR3 is TGTGCCAGCAGTGAAACGGAATCTAGCTATGGCTACACCTTC.

The V gene is TRBV19, the J gene TRBJ1-5; 7 positions agree with TRBD1. The germline V gene encodes CDR1 LNHDA and CDR2 SQIVND (reference sequence). V was pared by 5 bases and J by 0 bases, with 16 bases of the junction left unmatched. The length of the CDR3 is 19 residues. The CDR3 bases are TGTGCCAGTAGTCTACTGTTCGGGACAGATGCTTATAGCAATCAGCCCCAGCATTTT. Its translation is CASSLLFGTDAYSNQPQHF.

The rearrangement links TRBV15 to TRBJ1-3; a possible D gene is TRBD1 (6 bases). Germline V gives CDR1 LNHNV, CDR2 YYDKDF (reference sequence). V gave up 0 bases and J gave up 2 bases, with 17 bases separating them. This CDR3 spans 18 amino acids. In nucleotides, the CDR3 is TGTGCCACCAGCAGAGATTGGGCTCGTCGACAGGCTGGAAACACCATATATTTT. Encoded protein: CATSRDWARRQAGNTIYF. Combining the CDR3 with reference TRBV15 and TRBJ1-3 gives the whole variable domain DAMVIQNPRYQVTQFGKPVTLSCSQTLNHNVMYWYQQKSSQAPKLLFHYYDKDFNNEADTPDNFQSRRPNTSFCFLDIRSPGLGDTAMYLCATSRDWARRQAGNTIYFGEGSWLTVV.

The chain employs TRBV5-6 and TRBJ1-2; D gene unclear. V was pared by 0 bases and J by 8 bases, with 17 bases between. The germline CDR1 and CDR2 sequences are SGHDT and YYEEEE. This CDR3 has 15 amino acids. CDR3 residues: CASSLDVRSLRGYTF. The CDR3 coding sequence is TGTGCCAGCAGCTTGGATGTTAGGAGTCTTCGGGGCTACACCTTC.

The rearrangement links TRBV5-1 to TRBJ1-2, with D perhaps matching TRBD1 (5 bases). The V end was cut by 0 bases, the J end by 3 bases, with 12 bases between. The CDR3 extends over 15 amino acids. CDR1 is SGHRS and CDR2 is YFSETQ in the germline V gene. The CDR3 DNA sequence: TGCGCCAGCAGCTTGGCGCCAGGGTGGGACTATGGCTACACCTTC. Its translation: CASSLAPGWDYGYTF.

This chain links TRBV10-2 with TRBJ2-3, with TRBD2 matching over 14 bases. The CDR3 covers 13 residues. Trimming removed 8 bases from V and 6 bases from J; junction bases left unmatched: 1. Germline CDR1 reads WSHSY; CDR2 reads SAAADI. The CDR3 loop is CASGTSGGDTQYF. CDR3 nucleotides: TGCGCCAGCGGGACTAGCGGGGGTGATACGCAGTATTTT.

The gene calls are TRBV29-1 and TRBJ1-1; D possibly corresponds to TRBD1 (5 bases). The CDR3 runs 14 residues. Germline V CDR1 and CDR2: SQVTM, ANQGSEA. V dropped 3 bases and J dropped 1 base, with 12 bases sitting between them. The CDR3: CSVELGGRNTEAFF. CDR3 DNA: TGCAGCGTTGAGTTGGGGGGACGGAACACTGAAGCTTTCTTT.

The rearrangement links TRBV10-3 to TRBJ1-4; 7 bases line up with TRBD1. V was pared by 10 bases and J by 6 bases, with 11 bases of the junction left unmatched. CDR1 is ENHRY and CDR2 is SYGVKD in the germline V gene. This CDR3 region has 14 residues. This CDR3 is CASHTDRDYEKLFF. CDR3 DNA sequence: TGTGCCAGCCATACCGACAGGGATTATGAAAAACTGTTTTTT.

The CDR3 nucleotides are TGTGCCAGCAGGAGTATAGAAAGCTCCTACGAGCAGTACTTC. Protein product: CASRSIESSYEQYF. The rearrangement uses TRBV5-6 and TRBJ2-7; no clear D gene. The germline CDR1 and CDR2 sequences are SGHDT and YYEEEE. This CDR3 comprises 14 residues. The germline V and J ends were trimmed by 5 bases and 0 bases, with 12 bases remaining between them. Together with reference TRBV5-6 and TRBJ2-7, the CDR3 gives the full variable domain: DAGVTQSPTHLIKTRGQQVTLRCSPKSGHDTVSWYQQALGQGPQFIFQYYEEEERQRGNFPDRFSGHQFPNYSSELNVNALLLGDSALYLCASRSIESSYEQYFGPGTRLTVT.

The chain links TRBV7-8 to TRBJ1-4; tentatively, D is TRBD1 (5 bases). CDR3 length equals 14 residues. V lost 5 bases and J 8 bases, leaving 15 bases between the germline ends. Germline-derived CDR1 and CDR2 are SGHVS and FQNEAQ. The CDR3 DNA sequence: TGTGCCAGCAGCCCAGGGCGGGGGGGAGAAAAACTGTTTTTT. It encodes CASSPGRGGEKLFF.